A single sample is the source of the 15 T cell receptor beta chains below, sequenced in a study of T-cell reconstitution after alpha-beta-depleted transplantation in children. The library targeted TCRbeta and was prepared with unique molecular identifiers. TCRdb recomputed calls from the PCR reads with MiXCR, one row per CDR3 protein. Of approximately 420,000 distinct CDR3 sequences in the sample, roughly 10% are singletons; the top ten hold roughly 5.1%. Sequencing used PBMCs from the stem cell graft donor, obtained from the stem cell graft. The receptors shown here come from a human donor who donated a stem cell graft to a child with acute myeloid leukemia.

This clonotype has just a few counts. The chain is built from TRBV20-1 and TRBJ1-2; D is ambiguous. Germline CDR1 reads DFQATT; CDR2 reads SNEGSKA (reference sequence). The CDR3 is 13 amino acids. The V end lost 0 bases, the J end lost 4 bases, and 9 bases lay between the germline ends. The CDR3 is CSARDQEIYGYTF. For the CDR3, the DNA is TGCAGTGCTAGAGATCAGGAGATCTATGGCTACACCTTC.

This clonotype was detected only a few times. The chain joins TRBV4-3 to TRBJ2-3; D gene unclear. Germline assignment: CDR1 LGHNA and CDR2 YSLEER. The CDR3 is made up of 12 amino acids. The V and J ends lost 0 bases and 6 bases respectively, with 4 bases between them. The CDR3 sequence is CASSQDGDTQYF. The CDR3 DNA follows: TGCGCCAGCAGCCAAGACGGGGATACGCAGTATTTT.

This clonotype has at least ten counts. The CDR3 DNA sequence: TGCAGTGCTAGCGGCAGGTCCCTAGGACTTAGCACAGATACGCAGTATTTT. This gives the protein CSASGRSLGLSTDTQYF. J is TRBJ2-3 and V is TRBV20-1; weak D call: TRBD2 (5 bases). V lost 3 bases, J lost 0 bases, and 19 bases lay in between. CDR1 and CDR2 from the germline V gene are DFQATT and SNEGSKA (reference sequence). The CDR3 spans 17 residues.

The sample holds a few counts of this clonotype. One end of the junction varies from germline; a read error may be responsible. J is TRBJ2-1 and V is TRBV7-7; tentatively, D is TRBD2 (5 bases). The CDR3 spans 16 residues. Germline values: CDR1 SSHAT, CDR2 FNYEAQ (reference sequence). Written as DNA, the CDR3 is TGTGCTAGCAGCTCTGGACTCTCGAGCTCCTACAATGAGCAGTTCTTC. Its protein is CASSSGLSSSYNEQFF.

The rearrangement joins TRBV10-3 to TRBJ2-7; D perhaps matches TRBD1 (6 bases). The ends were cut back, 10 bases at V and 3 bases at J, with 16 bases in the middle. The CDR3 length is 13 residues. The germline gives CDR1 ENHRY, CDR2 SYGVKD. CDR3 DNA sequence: TGTGCCACCCGGACAGTCGAATTCTACGAGCAGTACTTC. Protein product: CATRTVEFYEQYF.

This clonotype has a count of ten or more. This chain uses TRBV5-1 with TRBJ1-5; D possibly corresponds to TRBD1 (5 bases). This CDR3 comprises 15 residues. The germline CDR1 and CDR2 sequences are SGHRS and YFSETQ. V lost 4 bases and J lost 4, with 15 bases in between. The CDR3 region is CASSVGPIGNQPQHF. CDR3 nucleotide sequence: TGCGCCAGCAGCGTGGGACCTATAGGAAATCAGCCCCAGCATTTT. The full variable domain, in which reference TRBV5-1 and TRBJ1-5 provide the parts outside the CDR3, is KAGVTQTPRYLIKTRGQQVTLSCSPISGHRSVSWYQQTPGQGLQFLFEYFSETQRNKGNFPGRFSGRQFSNSRSEMNVSTLELGDSALYLCASSVGPIGNQPQHFGDGTRLSIL.

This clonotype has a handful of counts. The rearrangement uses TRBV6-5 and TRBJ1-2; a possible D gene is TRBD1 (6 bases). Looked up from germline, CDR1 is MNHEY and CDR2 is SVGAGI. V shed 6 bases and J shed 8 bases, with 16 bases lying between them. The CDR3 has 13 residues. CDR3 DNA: TGTGCCAGCAGCTACGGGGGCACAGGGGGCTACACCTTC. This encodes CASSYGGTGGYTF.

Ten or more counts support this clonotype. The CDR3 loop is CASSFNPTPMVETQYF. In DNA form, the CDR3 reads TGCGCCAGCAGCTTCAACCCGACACCCATGGTAGAGACCCAGTACTTC. The rearrangement uses TRBV5-1 and TRBJ2-5; D is unresolved. Germline V gives CDR1 SGHRS, CDR2 YFSETQ. V was shortened by 2 bases and J by 4 bases, with 18 bases between the two germline ends. The CDR3 runs to 16 residues.

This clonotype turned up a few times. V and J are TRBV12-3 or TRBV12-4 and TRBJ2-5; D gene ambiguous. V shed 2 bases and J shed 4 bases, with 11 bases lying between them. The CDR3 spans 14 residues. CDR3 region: CASSLRASGETQYF. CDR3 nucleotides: TGTGCCAGCAGTTTAAGGGCCTCCGGAGAGACCCAGTACTTC.

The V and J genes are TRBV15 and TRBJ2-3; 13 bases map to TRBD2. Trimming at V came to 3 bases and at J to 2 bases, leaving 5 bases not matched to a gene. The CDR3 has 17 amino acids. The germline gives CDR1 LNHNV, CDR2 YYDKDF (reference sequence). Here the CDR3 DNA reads TGTGCCACCAGCAGGGCGGGACTAGCGGGGAACACAGATACGCAGTATTTT. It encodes CATSRAGLAGNTDTQYF.

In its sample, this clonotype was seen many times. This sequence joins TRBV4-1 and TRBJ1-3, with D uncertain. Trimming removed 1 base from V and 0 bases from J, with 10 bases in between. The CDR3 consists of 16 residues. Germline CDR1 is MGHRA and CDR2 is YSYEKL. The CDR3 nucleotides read TGCGCCAGCAGCCAAGCTTTCGGAATCTCTGGAAACACCATATATTTT. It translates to CASSQAFGISGNTIYF.

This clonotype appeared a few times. The CDR3 sequence is CASSSDRGGGTGELFF. Here the CDR3 DNA reads TGTGCCAGCAGCAGTGACAGGGGCGGGGGCACCGGGGAGCTGTTTTTT. The V gene is TRBV12-3 or TRBV12-4, the J gene TRBJ2-2; weak D call: TRBD1 (8 bases). Trimming pared 6 bases from V and 4 bases from J, leaving 18 bases between. The CDR3 spans 16 residues.

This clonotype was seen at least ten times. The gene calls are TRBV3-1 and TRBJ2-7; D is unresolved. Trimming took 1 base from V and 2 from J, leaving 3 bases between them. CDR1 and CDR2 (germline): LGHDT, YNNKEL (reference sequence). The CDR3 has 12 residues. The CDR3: CASSQGPYEQYF. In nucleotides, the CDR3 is TGTGCCAGCAGCCAAGGTCCCTACGAGCAGTACTTC.

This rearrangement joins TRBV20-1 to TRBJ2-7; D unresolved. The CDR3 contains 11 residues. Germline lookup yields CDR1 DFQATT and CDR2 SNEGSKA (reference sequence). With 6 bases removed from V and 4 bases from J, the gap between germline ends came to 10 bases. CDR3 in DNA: TGCAGTGCGCTGACTGAATACGAGCAGTACTTC. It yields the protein CSALTEYEQYF.

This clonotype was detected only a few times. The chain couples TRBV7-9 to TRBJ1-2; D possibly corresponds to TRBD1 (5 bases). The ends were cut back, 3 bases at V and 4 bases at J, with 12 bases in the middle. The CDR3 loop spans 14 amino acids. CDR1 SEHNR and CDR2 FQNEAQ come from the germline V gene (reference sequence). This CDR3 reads CASSFDTGGYGYTF. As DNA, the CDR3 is TGTGCCAGCAGCTTCGACACGGGGGGCTATGGCTACACCTTC. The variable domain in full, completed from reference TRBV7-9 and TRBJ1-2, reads DTGVSQNPRHKITKRGQNVTFRCDPISEHNRLYWYRQTLGQGPEFLTYFQNEAQLEKSRLLSDRFSAERPKGSFSTLEIQRTEQGDSAMYLCASSFDTGGYGYTFGSGTRLTVV.